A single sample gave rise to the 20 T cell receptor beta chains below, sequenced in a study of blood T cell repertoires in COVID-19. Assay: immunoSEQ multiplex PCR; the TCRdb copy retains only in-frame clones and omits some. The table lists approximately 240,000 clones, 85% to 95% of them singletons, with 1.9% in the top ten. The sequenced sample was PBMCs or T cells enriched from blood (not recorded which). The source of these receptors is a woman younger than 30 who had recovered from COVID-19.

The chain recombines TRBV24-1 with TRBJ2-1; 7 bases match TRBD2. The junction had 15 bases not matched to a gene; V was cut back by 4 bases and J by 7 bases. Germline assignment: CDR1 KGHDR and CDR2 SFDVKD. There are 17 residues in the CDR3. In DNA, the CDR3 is TGTGCCACCAGTGAGCCCACCCGGGGAGGGGTGGGGAATGAGCAGTTCTTC. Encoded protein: CATSEPTRGGVGNEQFF.

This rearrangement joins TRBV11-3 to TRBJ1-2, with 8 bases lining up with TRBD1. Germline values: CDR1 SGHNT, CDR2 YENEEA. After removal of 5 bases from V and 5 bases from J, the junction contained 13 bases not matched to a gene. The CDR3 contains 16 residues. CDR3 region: CASSHPDRGDGYGYTF. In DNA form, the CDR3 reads TGTGCCAGCAGCCACCCCGACAGGGGCGACGGATATGGCTACACCTTC.

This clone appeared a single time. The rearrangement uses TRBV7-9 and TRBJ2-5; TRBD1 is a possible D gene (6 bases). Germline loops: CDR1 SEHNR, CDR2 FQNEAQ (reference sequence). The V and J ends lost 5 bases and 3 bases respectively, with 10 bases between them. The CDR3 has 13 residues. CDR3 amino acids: CASSNAGEETQYF. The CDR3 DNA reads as TGTGCCAGCAGCAACGCAGGGGAAGAGACCCAGTACTTC. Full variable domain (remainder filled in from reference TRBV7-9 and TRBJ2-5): DTGVSQNPRHKITKRGQNVTFRCDPISEHNRLYWYRQTLGQGPEFLTYFQNEAQLEKSRLLSDRFSAERPKGSFSTLEIQRTEQGDSAMYLCASSNAGEETQYFGPGTRLLVL.

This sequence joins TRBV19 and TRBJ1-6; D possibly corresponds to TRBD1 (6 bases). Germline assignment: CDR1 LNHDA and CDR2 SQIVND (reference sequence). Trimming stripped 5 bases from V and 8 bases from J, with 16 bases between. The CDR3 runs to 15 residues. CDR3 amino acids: CASSSGHPSDSPLHF. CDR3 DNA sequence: TGTGCCAGTAGTTCGGGACACCCTTCGGATTCACCCCTCCACTTT.

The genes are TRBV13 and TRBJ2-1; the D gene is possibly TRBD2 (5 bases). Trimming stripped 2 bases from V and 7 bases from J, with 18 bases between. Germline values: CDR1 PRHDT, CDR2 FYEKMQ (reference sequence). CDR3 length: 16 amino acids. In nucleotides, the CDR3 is TGTGCCAGCAGCTTATTAGCCCAGGTTTCGGGGAATGAGCAGTTCTTC. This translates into CASSLLAQVSGNEQFF.

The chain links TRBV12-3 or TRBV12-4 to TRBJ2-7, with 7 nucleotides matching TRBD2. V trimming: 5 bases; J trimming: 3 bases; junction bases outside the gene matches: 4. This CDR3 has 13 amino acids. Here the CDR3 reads CASSGGGDYEQYF. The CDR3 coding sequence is TGTGCCAGCAGTGGCGGGGGAGACTACGAGCAGTACTTC.

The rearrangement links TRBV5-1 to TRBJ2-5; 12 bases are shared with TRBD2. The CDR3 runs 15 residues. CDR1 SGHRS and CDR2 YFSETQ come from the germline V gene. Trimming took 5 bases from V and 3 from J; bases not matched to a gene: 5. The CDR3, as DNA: TGCGCCAGCAGTCCAGGACTAGCGGGAAAAGAGACCCAGTACTTC. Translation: CASSPGLAGKETQYF.

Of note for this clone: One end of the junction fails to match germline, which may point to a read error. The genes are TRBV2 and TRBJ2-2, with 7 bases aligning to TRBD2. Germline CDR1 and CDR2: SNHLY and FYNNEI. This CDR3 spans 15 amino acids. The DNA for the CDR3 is TGTGCTAGCAGGTTACTAGCGACCTTCTCCGGGGAGCTGTTTTTT. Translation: CASRLLATFSGELFF.

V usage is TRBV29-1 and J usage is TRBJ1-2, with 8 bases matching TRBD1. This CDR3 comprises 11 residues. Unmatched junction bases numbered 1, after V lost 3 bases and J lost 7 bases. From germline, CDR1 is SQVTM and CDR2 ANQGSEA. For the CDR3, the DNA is TGCAGCGTTGACAGGGGGCTTGGCTACACCTTC. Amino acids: CSVDRGLGYTF.

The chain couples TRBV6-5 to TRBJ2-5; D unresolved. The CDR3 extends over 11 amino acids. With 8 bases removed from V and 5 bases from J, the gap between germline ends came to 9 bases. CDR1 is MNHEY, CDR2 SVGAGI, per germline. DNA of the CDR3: TGTGCCAGCTCGCCGGGTGAGACCCAGTACTTC. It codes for CASSPGETQYF.

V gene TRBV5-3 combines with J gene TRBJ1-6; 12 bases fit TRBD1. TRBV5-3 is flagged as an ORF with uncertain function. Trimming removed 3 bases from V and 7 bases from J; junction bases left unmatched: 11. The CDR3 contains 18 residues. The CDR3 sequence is CARSSGQGARQLNSPLHF. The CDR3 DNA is TGTGCCAGAAGCTCGGGACAGGGGGCCCGACAGCTGAATTCACCCCTCCACTTT.

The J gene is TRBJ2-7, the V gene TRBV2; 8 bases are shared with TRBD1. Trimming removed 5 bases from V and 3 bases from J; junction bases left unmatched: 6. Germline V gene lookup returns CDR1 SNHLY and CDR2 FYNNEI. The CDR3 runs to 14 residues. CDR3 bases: TGTGCCAGCAGTCCAGGGGGCGATTTCTACGAGCAGTACTTC. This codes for CASSPGGDFYEQYF.

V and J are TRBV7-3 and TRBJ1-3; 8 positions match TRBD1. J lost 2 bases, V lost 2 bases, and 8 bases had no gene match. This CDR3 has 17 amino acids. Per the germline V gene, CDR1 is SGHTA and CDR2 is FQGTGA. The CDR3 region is CASSLRPGGYPGNTIYF. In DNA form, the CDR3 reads TGTGCCAGCAGCTTACGTCCAGGGGGCTACCCTGGAAACACCATATATTTT.

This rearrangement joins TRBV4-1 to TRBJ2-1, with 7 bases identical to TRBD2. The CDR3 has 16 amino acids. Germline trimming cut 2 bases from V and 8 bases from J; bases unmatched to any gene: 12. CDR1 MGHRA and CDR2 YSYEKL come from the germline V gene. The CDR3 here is CASSQTNWEGRYEQFF. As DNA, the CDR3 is TGCGCCAGCAGCCAAACGAATTGGGAGGGTAGGTATGAGCAGTTCTTC.

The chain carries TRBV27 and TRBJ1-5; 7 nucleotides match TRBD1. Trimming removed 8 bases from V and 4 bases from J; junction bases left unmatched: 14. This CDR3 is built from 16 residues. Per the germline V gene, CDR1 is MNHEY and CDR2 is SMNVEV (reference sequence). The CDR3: CASAVVGTATNQPQHF. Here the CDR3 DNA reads TGTGCCAGCGCCGTGGTTGGGACAGCTACAAATCAGCCCCAGCATTTT.

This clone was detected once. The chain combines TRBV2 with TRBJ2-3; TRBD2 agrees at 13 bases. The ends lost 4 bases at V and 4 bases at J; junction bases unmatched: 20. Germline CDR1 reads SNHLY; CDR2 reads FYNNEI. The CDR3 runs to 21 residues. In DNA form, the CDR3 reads TGTGCCAGCAGTGTTATCCCCCAACTAGCGGGGGGGCGTTATGGGGCAGATACGCAGTATTTT. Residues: CASSVIPQLAGGRYGADTQYF.

This CDR3 is CASSLWEASYEQYF. The CDR3 DNA is TGCGCCAGCAGCTTGTGGGAGGCTTCCTACGAGCAGTACTTC. The V and J genes are TRBV5-1 and TRBJ2-7, with a possible D match to TRBD2 (6 bases). Germline V CDR1 and CDR2: SGHRS, YFSETQ. The CDR3 is 14 amino acids. The germline V and J ends were trimmed by 1 base and 1 base, with 9 bases remaining between them.

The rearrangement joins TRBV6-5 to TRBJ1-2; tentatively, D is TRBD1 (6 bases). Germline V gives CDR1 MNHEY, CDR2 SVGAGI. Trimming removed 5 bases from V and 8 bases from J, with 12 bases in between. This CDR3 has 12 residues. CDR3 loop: CASSRGRGGYTF. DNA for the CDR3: TGTGCCAGCAGTCGGGGCAGGGGCGGCTACACCTTC.

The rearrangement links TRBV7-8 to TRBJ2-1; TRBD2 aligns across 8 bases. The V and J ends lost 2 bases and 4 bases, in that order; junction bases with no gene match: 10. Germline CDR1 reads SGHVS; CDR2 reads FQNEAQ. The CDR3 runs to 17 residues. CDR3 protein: CASSLPPLGGRYNEQFF. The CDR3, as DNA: TGTGCCAGCAGCTTACCTCCCCTGGGCGGGAGGTACAATGAGCAGTTCTTC.

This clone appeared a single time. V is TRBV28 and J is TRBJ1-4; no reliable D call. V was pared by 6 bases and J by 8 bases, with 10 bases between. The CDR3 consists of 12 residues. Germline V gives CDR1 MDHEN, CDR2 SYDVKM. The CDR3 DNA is TGTGCCAGCAGCTTGGCCCCCGAAAAACTGTTTTTT. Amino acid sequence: CASSLAPEKLFF.